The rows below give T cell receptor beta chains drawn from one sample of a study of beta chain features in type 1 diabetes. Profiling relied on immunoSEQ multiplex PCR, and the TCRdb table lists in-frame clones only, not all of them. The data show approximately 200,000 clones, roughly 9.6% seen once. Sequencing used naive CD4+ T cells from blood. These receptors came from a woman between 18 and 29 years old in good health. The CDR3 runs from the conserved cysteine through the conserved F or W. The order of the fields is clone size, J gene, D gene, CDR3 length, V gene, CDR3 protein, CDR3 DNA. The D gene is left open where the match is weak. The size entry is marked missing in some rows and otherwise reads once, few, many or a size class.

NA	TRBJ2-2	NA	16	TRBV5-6	CASSSLRRANTGELFF	TGTGCCAGCAGCTCGTTGCGGAGGGCTAACACCGGGGAGCTGTTTTTT
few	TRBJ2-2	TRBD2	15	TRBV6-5	CASTLLGGDTGELFF	TGTGCCAGCACCTTGCTCGGGGGGGACACCGGGGAGCTGTTTTTT
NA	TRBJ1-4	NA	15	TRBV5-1	CASSAAPPRGEKLFF	TGCGCCAGCAGCGCCGCCCCGCCCCGGGGTGAAAAACTGTTTTTT
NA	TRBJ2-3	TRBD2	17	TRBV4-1	CASSQGYRTSGTDTQYF	TGCGCCAGCAGCCAAGGGTATCGGACTAGCGGAACAGATACGCAGTATTTT
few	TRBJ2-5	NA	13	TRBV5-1	CASSMGPTETQYF	TGCGCCAGCTCGATGGGCCCAACGGAGACCCAGTACTTC
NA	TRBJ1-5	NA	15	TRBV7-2	CASSLGGGRNQPQHF	TGTGCCAGCAGCTTAGGGGGCGGCAGAAATCAGCCCCAGCATTTT
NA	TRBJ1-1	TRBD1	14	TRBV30	CAWSLGQGDTEAFF	TGTGCCTGGAGTCTGGGACAGGGTGACACTGAAGCTTTCTTT
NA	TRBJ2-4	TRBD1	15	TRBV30	CAWSGGTAYENIQYF	TGTGCCTGGAGTGGAGGGACAGCTTATGAAAACATTCAGTACTTC
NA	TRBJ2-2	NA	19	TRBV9	CASSVEAPGLAANTGELFF	TGTGCCAGCAGCGTAGAGGCCCCAGGGTTGGCGGCGAACACCGGGGAGCTGTTTTTT
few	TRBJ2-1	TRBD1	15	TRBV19	CASSIVGGRSDEQFF	TGTGCCAGTAGTATAGTAGGGGGCAGAAGCGATGAGCAGTTCTTC
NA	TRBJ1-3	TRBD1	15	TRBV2	CASSPGTGSGNTIYF	TGTGCCAGCAGTCCCGGGACAGGCTCTGGAAACACCATATATTTT
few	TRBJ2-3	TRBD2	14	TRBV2	CASSEPRGGTTQYF	TGTGCCAGCAGTGAACCCCGGGGGGGCACGACGCAGTATTTT
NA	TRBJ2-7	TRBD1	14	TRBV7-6	CASSSRQGPYEQYF	TGTGCCAGCAGCTCTAGACAGGGCCCCTACGAGCAGTACTTC